The 32 T cell receptor beta chains reported below all come from one sample, sequenced in a study of type 1 and type 2 diabetes patients. PCR was run on genomic DNA. A primer set of 30 forward and 13 reverse primers amplified the CDR3. TCRdb re-called the multiplex PCR reads through MiXCR, storing one row per CDR3 protein. This table holds 250,000 or so distinct CDR3 sequences, around 47% found once. The specimen sequenced was peripheral blood mononuclear cells (PBMCs). The receptor source for this set is a man between 18 and 35 years old with type 2 diabetes.

The chain combines TRBV5-1 with TRBJ1-2, with D tentatively TRBD1 (6 bases). V was pared by 3 bases and J by 3 bases, with 15 bases between. CDR1 and CDR2 (germline): SGHRS, YFSETQ. This CDR3 contains 15 residues. For the CDR3, the DNA is TGCGCCAGCAGCTCAACAGGACAGACCTACTATGGCTACACCTTC. This translates into CASSSTGQTYYGYTF.

This clonotype was detected a few times. The V gene is TRBV19, the J gene TRBJ2-1; TRBD2 matches 7 bases. The CDR3 loop spans 14 amino acids. V lost 2 bases, J lost 5 bases, and 3 bases stayed unmatched. CDR1 is LNHDA and CDR2 is SQIVND in the germline V gene (reference sequence). CDR3 sequence reads: CASSILSGNNEQFF. The CDR3 DNA follows: TGTGCCAGTAGTATACTGAGCGGGAACAATGAGCAGTTCTTC.

This clonotype turned up a few times. J is TRBJ2-7 and V is TRBV27, with D possibly TRBD2 on 6 matching bases. V was trimmed by 1 base and J by 3 bases, leaving 7 bases between them. The CDR3 loop spans 13 amino acids. Germline assignment: CDR1 MNHEY and CDR2 SMNVEV (reference sequence). The CDR3 nucleotides read TGTGCCAGCAGTTTATTGGGAGGCTACGAGCAGTACTTC. Protein: CASSLLGGYEQYF.

This chain uses TRBV5-1 with TRBJ2-7; the match to TRBD1 covers 7 bases. From germline, CDR1 is SGHRS and CDR2 YFSETQ. V shed 4 bases, J shed 7 bases, and the junction held 8 bases outside the gene matches. The CDR3 extends over 13 amino acids. The CDR3 reads CASSGDRVREQYF. Written as DNA, the CDR3 is TGCGCCAGCAGCGGAGACAGGGTTCGGGAGCAGTACTTC.

This clonotype has more than one count but fewer than ten. V gene TRBV5-1 combines with J gene TRBJ1-2, with D perhaps matching TRBD1 (6 bases). The germline gives CDR1 SGHRS, CDR2 YFSETQ. V dropped 4 bases and J dropped 6 bases, with 19 bases sitting between them. The CDR3 covers 15 residues. The CDR3 nucleotides read TGCGCCAGCAGCCTCCGGGAGGGGGTGCTTAATGGCTACACCTTC. As protein: CASSLREGVLNGYTF.

A note on this clonotype: A junction boundary mismatches the germline segment, possibly from a read error. This sequence joins TRBV4-1 and TRBJ1-2; 8 bases align to TRBD1. Germline V lookup: CDR1 MGHRA, CDR2 YSYEKL. This CDR3 region has 16 residues. In DNA, the CDR3 is TGCGCCAGCAGCCAAGGACAGGGGCAGAACAGCTATGGCTACACCTTT. It translates to CASSQGQGQNSYGYTF.

The J gene is TRBJ2-7, the V gene TRBV12-3 or TRBV12-4; 8 bases line up with TRBD1. The CDR3 sequence is 18 residues long. J was trimmed by 3 bases and V by 5 bases; bases with no gene match: 18. The DNA of the CDR3 is TGTGCCAGCAGTGGATGGGGGGCCGGGACAGGACCCAACTACGAGCAGTACTTC. Its protein is CASSGWGAGTGPNYEQYF.

The chain employs TRBV19 and TRBJ2-3, with D hard to call. Trimming shortened V by 8 bases and J by 6 bases, and 15 bases separated the two germline ends. The germline V gene encodes CDR1 LNHDA and CDR2 SQIVND (reference sequence). The CDR3 contains 13 residues. CDR3 sequence: CASGTLAADTQYF. CDR3 sequence (DNA): TGTGCCAGTGGCACGTTAGCAGCGGATACGCAGTATTTT.

J is TRBJ1-1 and V is TRBV2; 10 nucleotides agree with TRBD1. CDR1 is SNHLY, CDR2 FYNNEI, per germline. The V gene end was trimmed by 10 bases and the J gene end by 0 bases; junction bases not matched to a gene: 11. This CDR3 is 16 amino acids long. CDR3 sequence reads: CATTGTGEHMNTEAFF. Here the CDR3 DNA reads TGTGCCACCACTGGGACAGGGGAGCACATGAACACTGAAGCTTTCTTT.

In the case of this clonotype: A clone one base away is much larger, so this may be a read error. V usage is TRBV15 and J usage is TRBJ2-5; D is possibly TRBD2 (6 bases). The length of the CDR3 is 16 residues. Trimming removed 1 base at V and 2 bases at J, with 14 bases between. Germline assignment: CDR1 LNHNV and CDR2 YYDKDF (reference sequence). CDR3 coding DNA: TGTGCCACCAGCAGAGTAGGTAGCGGAAGACAAGAGACCCAGTACTTC. Its protein is CATSRVGSGRQETQYF.

Comment on this clonotype: The junction and the germline gene differ at one end; a read error may be behind it. The chain's CDR3 is CASSLKTEASF. The CDR3 DNA sequence: TGTGCCAGCAGCTTAAAAACTGAAGCTTCCTTT. The V and J genes are TRBV7-8 and TRBJ1-1, with no clear D. Germline V gene lookup returns CDR1 SGHVS and CDR2 FQNEAQ. This CDR3 contains 11 residues.

J is TRBJ2-7 and V is TRBV19; 14 bases agree with TRBD2. V shed 5 bases, J shed 6 bases, and the junction held 15 bases outside the gene matches. This CDR3 comprises 18 residues. Looked up from germline, CDR1 is LNHDA and CDR2 is SQIVND (reference sequence). CDR3 amino acids: CASSLGLAGERSECEQYF. As DNA, the CDR3 is TGTGCCAGTAGTTTGGGACTAGCGGGAGAGAGGTCAGAGTGCGAGCAGTACTTC.

The chain is built from TRBV10-1 and TRBJ1-2; the D is unclear. Germline V CDR1 and CDR2: WNHNN, SYGVQD (reference sequence). Trimming removed 5 bases at V and 4 bases at J, with 5 bases between. CDR3 size: 11 residues. The CDR3 coding sequence is TGCGCCAGCAGTCCTCTCTATGGCTACACCTTC. Its protein product is CASSPLYGYTF.

Concerning this clonotype: Germline is not matched at one junction end, which may reflect a read error. The rearrangement links TRBV7-7 to TRBJ1-2, with D hard to call. Per the germline V gene, CDR1 is SSHAT and CDR2 is FNYEAQ (reference sequence). This CDR3 spans 14 amino acids. The CDR3: CASSLGWADYGYTF. In DNA, the CDR3 is TGTGCTAGCAGCTTAGGGTGGGCTGACTATGGCTACACCTTC.

This clonotype was observed a handful of times. V is TRBV4-3 and J is TRBJ2-5; D gene ambiguous. Trimming removed 6 bases from V and 0 bases from J, with 8 bases in between. Germline V CDR1 and CDR2: LGHNA, YSLEER. The CDR3 has 13 residues. The CDR3 here is CASSDQYQETQYF. CDR3 nucleotides: TGCGCCAGCAGTGATCAGTACCAAGAGACCCAGTACTTC.

This clonotype has a handful of counts. The chain couples TRBV20-1 to TRBJ1-1; D gene unclear. The V end was cut by 2 bases, the J end by 2 bases, with 6 bases between. Germline V gene lookup returns CDR1 DFQATT and CDR2 SNEGSKA (reference sequence). CDR3 length equals 12 residues. CDR3: CSARWGNTEAFF. CDR3 sequence (DNA): TGCAGTGCTAGATGGGGTAACACTGAAGCTTTCTTT.

This clonotype has ten or more counts. V gene TRBV2 combines with J gene TRBJ1-2; D possibly corresponds to TRBD1 (6 bases). V was pared by 7 bases and J by 4 bases, with 13 bases between. Germline lookup yields CDR1 SNHLY and CDR2 FYNNEI. This CDR3 region has 13 residues. CDR3 region: CASTRDTAYGYTF. For the CDR3, the DNA is TGTGCCAGCACTCGGGACACGGCCTATGGCTACACCTTC.

The rearrangement joins TRBV28 to TRBJ1-1; D is perhaps TRBD1 (6 bases). Germline assignment: CDR1 MDHEN and CDR2 SYDVKM. Trimming took off 7 bases at V and 4 bases at J, with 13 bases between the two ends. The length of the CDR3 is 13 residues. The CDR3 protein is CASNIPRGTEAFF. For the CDR3, the DNA is TGTGCCAGCAACATCCCCAGGGGCACTGAAGCTTTCTTT.

The chain joins TRBV30 to TRBJ1-6, with TRBD1 matching over 7 bases. This CDR3 is built from 15 residues. V lost 1 base and J lost 7; bases outside the gene matches: 7. Germline values: CDR1 GTSNPN, CDR2 SVGIG (reference sequence). The CDR3 spells CAWSAAGTVNSPLHF. CDR3 bases: TGTGCCTGGAGTGCCGCCGGGACAGTGAATTCACCCCTCCACTTT. Full variable domain (missing parts from reference TRBV30 and TRBJ1-6): SQTIHQWPATLVQPVGSPLSLECTVEGTSNPNLYWYRQAAGRGLQLLFYSVGIGQISSEVPQNLSASRPQDRQFILSSKKLLLSDSGFYLCAWSAAGTVNSPLHFGNGTRLTVT.

V is TRBV2 and J is TRBJ1-6; possibly TRBD1 for D (5 bases). This CDR3 is built from 14 residues. V gave up 6 bases and J gave up 7 bases, with 13 bases separating them. Germline V gives CDR1 SNHLY, CDR2 FYNNEI. CDR3 in amino acids: CASRATVLNSPLHF. The DNA for the CDR3 is TGTGCCAGCAGAGCGACAGTTTTGAATTCACCCCTCCACTTT.

The count of this clonotype is one. The chain combines TRBV27 with TRBJ2-1, with D perhaps TRBD1 (6 bases). The V gene lost 2 bases and the J gene lost 8 bases, with 10 bases spanning the gap. The CDR3 contains 13 residues. CDR1 is MNHEY and CDR2 is SMNVEV in the germline V gene (reference sequence). The CDR3 nucleotides read TGTGCCAGCAGTTTAGGGGGCCCCCATGAGCAGTTCTTC. It is translated as CASSLGGPHEQFF.

The genes are TRBV6-5 and TRBJ2-5; D gene ambiguous. The J call could be wrong; TRBJ2-1 is a better fit for the DNA end. Germline values: CDR1 MNHEY, CDR2 SVGAGI. The CDR3 is made up of 17 amino acids. CDR3 sequence: CASSYPIALGSSNEQFF. As DNA, the CDR3 is TGTGCCAGCAGTTACCCGATCGCCCTGGGTTCGAGCAATGAGCAGTTCTTC.

The rearrangement joins TRBV19 to TRBJ2-3, with TRBD1 as a possible D gene (5 bases). V was cut by 4 bases and J by 6 bases, with 11 bases left in between. The CDR3 totals 13 residues. Germline V CDR1 and CDR2: LNHDA, SQIVND (reference sequence). The CDR3 region is CASSTGRADTQYF. DNA for the CDR3: TGTGCCAGTAGTACAGGCAGGGCTGATACGCAGTATTTT.

The DNA of the CDR3 is TGTGCCAGCAGCGTTGGTTCGGCAGTTGGAGTGAATGAGCAGTTCTTC. Translating it yields CASSVGSAVGVNEQFF. The chain uses TRBV9 and TRBJ2-1; D is unresolved. The CDR3 consists of 16 residues. V lost 2 bases to trimming and J lost 7 bases, with 19 bases between them. Germline CDR1 reads SGDLS; CDR2 reads YYNGEE.

The rearrangement uses TRBV29-1 and TRBJ2-7, with 12 nucleotides matching TRBD2. The CDR3 spans 14 residues. Germline-derived CDR1 and CDR2 are SQVTM and ANQGSEA. V shed 2 bases and J 4 bases; nucleotides not matched to a gene: 3. The CDR3 nucleotides are TGCAGCGTTGAACTAGCGGGAGGGAGGTACGAGCAGTACTTC. Its protein product is CSVELAGGRYEQYF.

This clonotype was found a few times. This sequence joins TRBV10-2 and TRBJ2-2, with TRBD2 as a possible D gene (6 bases). The CDR3 runs to 14 residues. Germline V CDR1 and CDR2: WSHSY, SAAADI. The V end lost 4 bases, the J end lost 6 bases, and 12 bases lay between the germline ends. The CDR3 bases are TGCGCCAGCAGTGCGTCAGGAGGGGCCGGGGAGCTGTTTTTT. The encoded protein is CASSASGGAGELFF.

In its sample, this clonotype was seen a few times. CDR3 nucleotides: TGCAGTGCTCCACCGGAGAACTGGGGCACAGATACGCAGTATTTT. It encodes CSAPPENWGTDTQYF. The V call is TRBV20-1, the J call TRBJ2-3, with D unclear. Germline CDR1 is DFQATT and CDR2 is SNEGSKA (reference sequence). This CDR3 comprises 15 residues. The V gene lost 5 bases and the J gene lost 1 base, with 16 bases spanning the gap.

V gene TRBV10-1 combines with J gene TRBJ1-4, with no clear D. V was clipped by 3 bases and J by 8 bases, with 13 bases between them. The CDR3 extends over 14 amino acids. Per germline, CDR1 WNHNN and CDR2 SYGVQD (reference sequence). This CDR3 reads CASSDSGLGEKLFF. The CDR3 DNA reads as TGCGCCAGCAGTGACTCCGGACTGGGAGAAAAACTGTTTTTT.

The J gene is TRBJ2-5, the V gene TRBV30, with D tentatively TRBD2 (6 bases). Germline CDR1 reads GTSNPN; CDR2 reads SVGIG (reference sequence). V gave up 0 bases and J gave up 5 bases, with 10 bases separating them. CDR3 length: 13 residues. The CDR3 reads CAWSVGGMETQYF. In nucleotides, the CDR3 is TGTGCCTGGAGTGTTGGAGGGATGGAGACCCAGTACTTC. Full variable domain (outside the CDR3, taken from reference TRBV30 and TRBJ2-5): SQTIHQWPATLVQPVGSPLSLECTVEGTSNPNLYWYRQAAGRGLQLLFYSVGIGQISSEVPQNLSASRPQDRQFILSSKKLLLSDSGFYLCAWSVGGMETQYFGPGTRLLVL.

This clonotype came up once. The chain uses TRBV3-1 and TRBJ1-4; no firm D call. This CDR3 comprises 15 residues. CDR1 is LGHDT and CDR2 is YNNKEL in the germline V gene (reference sequence). The V and J ends lost 4 bases and 3 bases respectively, with 12 bases between them. CDR3: CASSLHPGSNEKLFF. CDR3 sequence (DNA): TGTGCCAGCAGCCTGCATCCGGGATCTAATGAAAAACTGTTTTTT.

Turning to this clonotype: Compared with germline, one end of the junction differs, possibly owing to a read error. The V call is TRBV7-3, the J call TRBJ1-1; weak D call: TRBD1 (5 bases). This CDR3 spans 16 amino acids. Germline CDR1 reads SGHTA; CDR2 reads FQGTGA. The CDR3 loop reads CASSQPTGTGYTEDFF. The CDR3 DNA sequence: TGTGCCAGCAGCCAACCGACCGGGACGGGATACACTGAAGATTTCTTT.

This clonotype has just a few counts. The CDR3 DNA reads as TGTGCCAGCAGTGAAGTCCGGGACACGGGAGCCAAAAACATTCAGTACTTC. Its translation is CASSEVRDTGAKNIQYF. This chain links TRBV25-1 with TRBJ2-4, with D perhaps matching TRBD1 (6 bases). Germline CDR1 and CDR2: MGHDK and SYGVNS. V lost 2 bases and J lost 0, with 14 bases in between. This CDR3 region has 17 residues. The full variable domain, completed using reference TRBV25-1 and TRBJ2-4, is EADIYQTPRYLVIGTGKKITLECSQTMGHDKMYWYQQDPGMELHLIHYSYGVNSTEKGDLSSESTVSRIRTEHFPLTLESARPSHTSQYLCASSEVRDTGAKNIQYFGAGTRLSVL.